This T cell receptor (beta chain) is drawn from a study of CD8 T cells in ankylosing spondylitis. TCRdb re-called the 5' RACE reads through MiXCR, storing one row per CDR3 protein. The sample consists of some 140,000 distinct CDR3 sequences, roughly an eighth of them appearing once. This clonotype is a singleton in its sample. The antigen remains undetermined. A much larger clone differs from this one at a single base, so this may be a read error. The CDR3 sequence is 13 residues long. From germline, CDR1 is SGHTA and CDR2 FQGNSA. Study-wide points: There was a TCR beta motif, made of 7 or 8 highly homologous variants, that appeared characteristic of ankylosing spondylitis blood. The authors reported significant enrichment of disease-linked clones in matched ankylosing spondylitis synovial fluid.

V usage is TRBV7-2 and J usage is TRBJ1-1, with 7 positions matching TRBD1. The TCR comes from a female donor with ankylosing spondylitis or in good health (not recorded which). Input material: blood, either unsorted or a sorted T cell fraction (not recorded which). CDR3 loop: CAGSTQGDTEAFF. CDR3 DNA: TGTGCCGGCAGCACTCAGGGGGACACTGAAGCTTTCTTT.